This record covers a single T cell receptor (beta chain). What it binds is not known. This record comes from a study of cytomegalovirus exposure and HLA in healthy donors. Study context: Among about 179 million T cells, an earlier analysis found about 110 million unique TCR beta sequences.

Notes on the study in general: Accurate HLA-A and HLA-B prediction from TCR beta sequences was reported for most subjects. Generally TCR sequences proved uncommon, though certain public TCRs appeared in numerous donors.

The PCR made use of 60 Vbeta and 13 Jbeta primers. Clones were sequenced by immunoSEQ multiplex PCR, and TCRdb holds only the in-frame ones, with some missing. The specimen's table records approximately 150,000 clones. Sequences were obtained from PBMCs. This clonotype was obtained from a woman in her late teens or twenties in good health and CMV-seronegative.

CDR3 loop: CAISRAPGLADEQFF. CDR3 nucleotides: TGTGCCATCAGCCGAGCCCCAGGACTAGCGGATGAGCAGTTCTTC. This rearrangement joins TRBV10-3 to TRBJ2-1, with 10 bases matching TRBD2. J lost 8 bases, V lost 6 bases, and 10 bases had no gene match. Germline CDR1 ENHRY, CDR2 SYGVKD. CDR3 size: 15 residues.